This TCR beta chain was retrieved from a study of molecular identifiers for immune sequencing clone quantification. Study-wide background: In replicates, RNA from roughly 21,000 or 96,000 naive CD8 cells was split five ways, four sequenced.

Libraries of naive CD8 T cells were made from 20,000 to 1,000,000 sorted cells. They used 10%, 30% or 50% RNA. In TCRdb, the PCR reads were re-called with MiXCR into one record per CDR3 protein. The sample shows more than 250,000 distinct CDR3 sequences, 20% to 25% of them seen only once. This clonotype came up many times. What it binds is not known. Study-wide findings and caveats: Clonotypes topping 20 RNA copies carried over 97% of effector molecules but under 1% of naive ones. Spike-in Jurkat TCR RNA from a single cell reportedly registered among 950,000 or so naive cells.

The clonotype was recovered from a human donor in good health. Some libraries in this study had Jurkat cell RNA spiked in. Material: naive CD8+ T cells from blood, with Jurkat cell RNA spiked in. The sample's subset: FACS-sorted CD8+CD4-CCR7+CD45RA+ naive T cells.

In nucleotides, the CDR3 is TGCAGTGCTAGTGGGGAGGGCCGCCTGTTAGATACGCAGTATTTT. The encoded protein is CSASGEGRLLDTQYF. This chain joins TRBV20-1 and TRBJ2-3; 7 nucleotides align to TRBD2. CDR1 is DFQATT and CDR2 is SNEGSKA in the germline V gene (reference sequence). The CDR3 extends over 15 amino acids. Trimming removed 3 bases from V and 5 bases from J; junction bases left unmatched: 11.